The TCR beta chain described here comes from a study of T cell repertoires in cytomegalovirus infection. About the research overall: In public TCR beta signatures, there were indications of both CMV infection and matching HLA type.

TCRdb reprocessed the reads with MiXCR, giving one entry per CDR3 protein. Of 200,000 to 300,000 distinct CDR3 sequences in the sample, roughly 13% were seen once. Regarding the study as a whole: Summed frequency of shared TCR beta families picked out CMV carriers who also had the relevant HLA. It was HLA-C-restricted CMV-specific TCR beta clonotypes that dominated the response ex vivo.

Details on this clonotype: What it binds is unknown.

Trimming took 1 base from V and 4 from J, leaving 10 bases between them. The V gene's germline CDR1 is SQVTM and CDR2 ANQGSEA. CDR3 length: 14 residues. Sequencing input: PBMCs. The clonotype originates from a human donor in good health (CMV status not recorded). Some clones in this sample may be carry-over from other donors' samples. The chain couples TRBV29-1 to TRBJ2-2, with D perhaps assigned TRBD1 or TRBD2 (5 bases each). CDR3 in DNA: TGCAGCGTTGAAGGCCAGGGAGCCACCGGGGAGCTGTTTTTT. It encodes CSVEGQGATGELFF.